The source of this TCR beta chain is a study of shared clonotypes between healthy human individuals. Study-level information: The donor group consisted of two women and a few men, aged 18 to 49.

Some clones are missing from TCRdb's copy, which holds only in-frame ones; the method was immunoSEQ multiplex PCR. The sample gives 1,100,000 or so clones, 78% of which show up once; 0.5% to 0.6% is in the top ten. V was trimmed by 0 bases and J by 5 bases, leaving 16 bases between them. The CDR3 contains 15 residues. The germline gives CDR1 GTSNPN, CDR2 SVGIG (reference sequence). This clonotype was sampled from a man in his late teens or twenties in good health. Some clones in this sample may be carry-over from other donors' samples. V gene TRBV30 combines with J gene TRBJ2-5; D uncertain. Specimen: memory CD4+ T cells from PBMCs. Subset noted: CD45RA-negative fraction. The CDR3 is CAWSVQSLSGETQYF. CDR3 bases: TGTGCCTGGAGTGTACAGAGCCTTTCTGGGGAGACCCAGTACTTC.